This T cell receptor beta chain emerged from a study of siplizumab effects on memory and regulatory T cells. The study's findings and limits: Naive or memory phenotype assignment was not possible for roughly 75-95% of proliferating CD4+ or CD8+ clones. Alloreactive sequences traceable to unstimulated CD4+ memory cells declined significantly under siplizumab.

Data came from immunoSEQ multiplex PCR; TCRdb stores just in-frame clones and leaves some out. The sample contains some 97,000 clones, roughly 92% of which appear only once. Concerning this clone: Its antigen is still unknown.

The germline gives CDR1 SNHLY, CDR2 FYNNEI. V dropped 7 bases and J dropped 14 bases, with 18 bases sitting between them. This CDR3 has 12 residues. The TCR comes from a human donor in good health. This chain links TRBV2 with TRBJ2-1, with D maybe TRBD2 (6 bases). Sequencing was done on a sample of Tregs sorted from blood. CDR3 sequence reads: CASNRDSPSEFF. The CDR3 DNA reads TGTGCCAGCAATAGGGACTCCCCCTCGGAGTTCTTC.